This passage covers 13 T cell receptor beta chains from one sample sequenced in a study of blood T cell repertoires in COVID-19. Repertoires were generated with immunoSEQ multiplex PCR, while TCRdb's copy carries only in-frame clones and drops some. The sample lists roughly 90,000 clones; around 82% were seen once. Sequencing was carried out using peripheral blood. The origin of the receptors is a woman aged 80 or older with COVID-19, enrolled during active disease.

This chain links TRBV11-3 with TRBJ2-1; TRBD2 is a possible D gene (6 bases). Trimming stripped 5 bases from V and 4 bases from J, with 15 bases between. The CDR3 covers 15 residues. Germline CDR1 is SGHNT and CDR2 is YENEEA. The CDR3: CASSPPGGAYNEQFF. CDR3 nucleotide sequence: TGTGCCAGCAGCCCCCCTGGCGGGGCTTACAATGAGCAGTTCTTC.

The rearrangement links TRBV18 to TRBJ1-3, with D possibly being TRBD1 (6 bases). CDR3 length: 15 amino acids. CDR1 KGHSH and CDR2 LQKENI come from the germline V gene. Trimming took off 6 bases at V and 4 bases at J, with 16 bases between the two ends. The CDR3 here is CASSYGGGQGNTIYF. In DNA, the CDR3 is TGTGCCAGCTCTTACGGCGGGGGCCAGGGAAACACCATATATTTT.

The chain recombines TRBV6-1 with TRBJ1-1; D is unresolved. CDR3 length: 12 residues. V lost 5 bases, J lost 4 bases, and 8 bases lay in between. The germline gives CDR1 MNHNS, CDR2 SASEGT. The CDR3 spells CASSLIGTEAFF. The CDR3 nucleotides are TGTGCCAGCAGTCTGATCGGCACTGAAGCTTTCTTT.

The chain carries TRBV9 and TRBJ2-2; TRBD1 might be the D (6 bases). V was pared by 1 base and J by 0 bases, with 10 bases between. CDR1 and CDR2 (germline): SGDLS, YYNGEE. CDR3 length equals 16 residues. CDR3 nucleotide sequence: TGTGCCAGCAGCGTAACGGACAGACCGAACACCGGGGAGCTGTTTTTT. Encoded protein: CASSVTDRPNTGELFF.

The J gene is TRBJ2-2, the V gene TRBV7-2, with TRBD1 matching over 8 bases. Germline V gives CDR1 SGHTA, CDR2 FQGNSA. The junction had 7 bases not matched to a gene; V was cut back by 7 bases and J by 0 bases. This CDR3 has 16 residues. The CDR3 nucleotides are TGTGCCAGCACCACCGGGACAGGCGCGAACACCGGGGAGCTGTTTTTT. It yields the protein CASTTGTGANTGELFF.

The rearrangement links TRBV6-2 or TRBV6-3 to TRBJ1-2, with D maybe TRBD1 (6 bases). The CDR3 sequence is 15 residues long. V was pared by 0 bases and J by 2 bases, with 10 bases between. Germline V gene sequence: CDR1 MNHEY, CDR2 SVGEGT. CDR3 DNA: TGTGCCAGCAGTTACTCGAACAGGGCGAACTATGGCTACACCTTC. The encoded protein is CASSYSNRANYGYTF.

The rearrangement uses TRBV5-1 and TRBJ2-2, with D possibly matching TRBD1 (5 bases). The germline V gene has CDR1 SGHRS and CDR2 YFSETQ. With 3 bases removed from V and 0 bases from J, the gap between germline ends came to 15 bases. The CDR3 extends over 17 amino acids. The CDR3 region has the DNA TGCGCCAGCAGCTACTACACCCAGGGCGCGAACACCGGGGAGCTGTTTTTT. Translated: CASSYYTQGANTGELFF. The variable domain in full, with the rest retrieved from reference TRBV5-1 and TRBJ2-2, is KAGVTQTPRYLIKTRGQQVTLSCSPISGHRSVSWYQQTPGQGLQFLFEYFSETQRNKGNFPGRFSGRQFSNSRSEMNVSTLELGDSALYLCASSYYTQGANTGELFFGEGSRLTVL.

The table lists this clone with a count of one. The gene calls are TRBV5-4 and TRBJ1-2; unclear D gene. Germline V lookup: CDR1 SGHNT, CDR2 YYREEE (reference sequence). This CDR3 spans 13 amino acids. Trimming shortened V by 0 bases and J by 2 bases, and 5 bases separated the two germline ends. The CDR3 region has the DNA TGTGCCAGCAGCTTGGACAGAAACTATGGCTACACCTTC. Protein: CASSLDRNYGYTF.

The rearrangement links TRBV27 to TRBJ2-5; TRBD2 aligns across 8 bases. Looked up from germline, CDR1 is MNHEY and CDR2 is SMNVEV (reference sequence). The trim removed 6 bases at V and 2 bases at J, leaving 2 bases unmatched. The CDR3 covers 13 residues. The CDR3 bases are TGTGCCAGCAGGGGGACTAGACAAGAGACCCAGTACTTC. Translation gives CASRGTRQETQYF.

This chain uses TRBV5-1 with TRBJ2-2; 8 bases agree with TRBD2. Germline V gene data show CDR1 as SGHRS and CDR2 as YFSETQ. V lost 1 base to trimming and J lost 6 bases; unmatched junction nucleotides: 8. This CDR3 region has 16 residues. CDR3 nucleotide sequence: TGCGCCAGCAGCTTGAGTCGGGGGGGCGTTGCCGGGGAGCTGTTTTTT. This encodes CASSLSRGGVAGELFF.

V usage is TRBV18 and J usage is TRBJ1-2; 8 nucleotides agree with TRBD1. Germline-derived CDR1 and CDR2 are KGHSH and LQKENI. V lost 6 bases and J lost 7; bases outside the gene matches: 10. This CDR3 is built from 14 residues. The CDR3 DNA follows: TGTGCCAGCTCTCCTGGACAGGGCTCGGCTGGCTACACCTTC. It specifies CASSPGQGSAGYTF.

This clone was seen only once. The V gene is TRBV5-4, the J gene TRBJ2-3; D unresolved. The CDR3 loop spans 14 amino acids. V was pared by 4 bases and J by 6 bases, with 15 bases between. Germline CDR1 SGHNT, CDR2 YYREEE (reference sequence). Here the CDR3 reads CASSPEAGRDTQYF. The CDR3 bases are TGTGCCAGCAGCCCCGAGGCTGGCCGGGATACGCAGTATTTT.

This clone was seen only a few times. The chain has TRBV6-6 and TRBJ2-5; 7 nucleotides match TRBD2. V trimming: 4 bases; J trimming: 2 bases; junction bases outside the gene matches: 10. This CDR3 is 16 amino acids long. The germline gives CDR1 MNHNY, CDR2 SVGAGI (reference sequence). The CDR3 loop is CASSSRSLAAQETQYF. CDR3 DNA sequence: TGTGCCAGCAGTTCTCGCTCCCTAGCGGCGCAAGAGACCCAGTACTTC.